The T cell receptor (beta chain) under discussion was sequenced for a study of monozygotic twins with inflammatory bowel disease. General observations from the study: Healthy co-twins, by inverse Simpson, had higher TCRbeta diversity than their siblings with IBD. With others, IBD patients shared fewer clonotypes than healthy twins did, especially with disease activity. Some repertoire variability may stem from patients' differing immunosuppressive treatments. Backing was not found for a single strong signal or clonotype associated with IBD.

Following a re-call of the 5' RACE reads, TCRdb has one entry per CDR3 protein and lacks DNA. Its listing shows approximately 150,000 distinct CDR3 sequences. On this clonotype: Its cognate antigen is unknown.

The specimen was blood. This TCR was sampled from a human donor with ulcerative colitis or Crohn's disease, or a healthy co-twin of an affected twin (not recorded which).

The CDR3 is CSASPRTGGEYEQYF. The chain carries TRBV20-1 and TRBJ2-7; TCRdb lists TRBD1, though no DNA is available to test this call. This CDR3 has 15 amino acids. Germline-derived CDR1 and CDR2 are DFQATT and SNEGSKA (reference sequence).